What follows are 8 T cell receptor beta chains derived from one specimen sequenced in a study of regulatory T cells in long-lasting Graves disease. The time point: persistent/refractory GD, antithyroid drugs over 5 years with positive TRAb. Extracted PBMC RNA gave rise to the TCR library. Relying on iRepertoire HTBI primers and Arm-PCR of CDR3 regions, the team built TCR beta libraries. MiXCR, applied by TCRdb to the multiplex PCR reads, yields one record per CDR3 protein. The sample yields a few hundred thousand distinct CDR3 sequences, less than 25% seen once. The material sequenced was peripheral blood mononuclear cells (PBMCs), taken when the disease was refractory, from a patient treated with antithyroid drugs. The receptors here all came from a female donor with Graves disease.

This clonotype was picked up many times. The rearrangement joins TRBV6-1 to TRBJ2-7; a possible D gene is TRBD1 (6 bases). Trimming took off 3 bases at V and 5 bases at J, with 14 bases between the two ends. Germline CDR1 is MNHNS and CDR2 is SASEGT. CDR3 size: 14 residues. This chain's CDR3 is CASSDPTGLDEQYF. The CDR3, as DNA: TGTGCCAGCAGTGACCCTACAGGGCTCGACGAGCAGTACTTC.

CDR3 loop: CASSSILAGDIEQYF. DNA of the CDR3: TGTGCCAGCTCATCAATCCTAGCGGGAGATATCGAGCAGTACTTC. This chain uses TRBV18 with TRBJ2-7; TRBD2 agrees at 10 bases. The germline gives CDR1 KGHSH, CDR2 LQKENI. J lost 6 bases, V lost 5 bases, and 10 bases had no gene match. This CDR3 region has 15 residues.

The chain joins TRBV20-1 to TRBJ1-3; D ambiguous. Germline CDR1 and CDR2: DFQATT and SNEGSKA (reference sequence). The CDR3 spans 14 residues. V was trimmed by 3 bases and J by 0 bases, leaving 9 bases between them. CDR3 in amino acids: CSARSDGSGNTIYF. CDR3 nucleotides: TGCAGTGCTAGGTCCGATGGCTCTGGAAACACCATATATTTT.

The CDR3 DNA follows: TGCAGCGTCACCGGGACAGGGCGGTCCTACAATGAGCAGTTCTTC. This translates into CSVTGTGRSYNEQFF. The rearrangement joins TRBV29-1 to TRBJ2-1; 9 nucleotides agree with TRBD1. J lost 1 base, V lost 6 bases, and 7 bases had no gene match. The CDR3 extends over 15 amino acids. Germline CDR1 reads SQVTM; CDR2 reads ANQGSEA.

This clonotype was counted many times. Germline is not matched at one junction end, which may reflect a read error. The chain couples TRBV2 to TRBJ1-4, with TRBD1 matching 8 bases. This CDR3 is built from 14 residues. Germline V CDR1 and CDR2: SNHLY, FYNNEI. The CDR3 nucleotides are TGTGCCAGCAGTCCGGACAGGGCTAACGAAAAACTGTTTTTT. It specifies CASSPDRANEKLFF.

This clonotype was observed many times. V is TRBV28 and J is TRBJ2-7; 11 bases align to TRBD1. After removal of 2 bases from V and 5 bases from J, the junction contained 5 bases not matched to a gene. Germline CDR1 reads MDHEN; CDR2 reads SYDVKM. The CDR3 spans 15 residues. CDR3 nucleotide sequence: TGTGCCAGCAGTTTAGGGGGACAGGGGGAGAACGAGCAGTACTTC. Translation gives CASSLGGQGENEQYF.

This clonotype was counted a few times. This rearrangement joins TRBV4-2 to TRBJ2-7; no clear D gene. There are 13 residues in the CDR3. V was pared by 1 base and J by 6 bases, with 10 bases between. From germline, CDR1 is LGHNA and CDR2 YNFKEQ. The CDR3, as DNA: TGTGCCAGCAGCCAAGGGCCTAAGACCGAGCAGTACTTC. Its translation: CASSQGPKTEQYF.

This clonotype was observed at least ten times. V gene TRBV12-3 or TRBV12-4 combines with J gene TRBJ1-6; no reliable D call. This CDR3 is built from 17 residues. V lost 1 base and J lost 0, with 10 bases in between. CDR3 sequence (DNA): TGTGCCAGCAGTTTAGTGTTCACGAGCTCCTATAATTCACCCCTCCACTTT. It encodes CASSLVFTSSYNSPLHF.